This TCR beta chain came from a study of blood T cells in healthy people across ages. General study findings and limits: Expanded clonotype changes were possibly confounded by unknown donor CMV status. Both higher diversity and more naive CD4+ cells marked long-lived donors when set against aged donors.

This clonotype turned up a few times. The antigen is undetermined. A sample-barcoded 5' primer and a J-beta primer mix were used in a second PCR of roughly 7 to 11 cycles. MiXCR, applied by TCRdb to the 5' RACE reads, yields one record per CDR3 protein. The sample shows about 1.4 million distinct CDR3 sequences, roughly 64% of them seen only once. Trimming took off 6 bases at V and 4 bases at J, with 7 bases between the two ends. The CDR3 extends over 12 amino acids. The rearrangement uses TRBV12-3 or TRBV12-4 and TRBJ2-1; no reliable D call. This TCR was sampled from a man younger than 30 in good health. Sequencing was done on a sample of blood. For the CDR3, the DNA is TGTGCCAGCAGCCCCATGTACAATGAGCAGTTCTTC. Translation: CASSPMYNEQFF.